These T cell receptor beta chains were read from a single sample in a study of T cells of healthy individuals. TCRdb reprocessed the 5' RACE reads via MiXCR and lists one record per CDR3 protein. The sample lists roughly 87,000 distinct CDR3 sequences, roughly a sixth occurring once. Receptors were obtained from a human donor in good health. Each CDR3 is given with its conserved first and last residue. A D gene is named only where the DNA matches it firmly.

>TRBV2|.|TRBJ2-3
CASSGTAGNTDTQYF
>TRBV7-2|TRBD1|TRBJ2-1
CASSSRGQGRNEQFF
>TRBV7-9|.|TRBJ2-5
CASSSPRGGGETQYF
>TRBV7-3|.|TRBJ1-1
CASSFIGSTEAFF
>TRBV2|.|TRBJ2-3
CASRRDLTDTQYF
>TRBV27|.|TRBJ2-7
CASSLSSGSFYEQYF
>TRBV7-9|.|TRBJ2-7
CASTHPDGSYEQYF
>TRBV20-1|TRBD1|TRBJ2-5
CSAPGQGQETQYF
>TRBV28|.|TRBJ2-5
CASSQGQETQYF
>TRBV28|.|TRBJ2-7
CASSWDGDSYEQYF
>TRBV25-1|TRBD1|TRBJ1-4
CASMGQGRRKLFF
>TRBV4-1|TRBD1|TRBJ2-3
CASSQAGTGFFGDTQYF
>TRBV10-3|TRBD2|TRBJ2-3
CAISIGRADTQYF
>TRBV14|.|TRBJ2-7
CASSLRSGSVSYEQYF
>TRBV12-3/TRBV12-4|TRBD2|TRBJ2-3
CASTPFGRGGTDTQYF
>TRBV4-3|TRBD1|TRBJ2-2
CASSRDRGTGELFF
>TRBV28|TRBD2|TRBJ2-1
CASTSGAGRQFF
>TRBV4-2|.|TRBJ1-2
CASSPKGYQDYTF
>TRBV29-1|.|TRBJ2-7
CSVDTVTGKQYF
>TRBV6-5|.|TRBJ2-3
CASSYSQADTQYF
>TRBV6-1|TRBD1|TRBJ2-7
CASSDARGPRKYF
>TRBV6-2/TRBV6-3|TRBD1|TRBJ2-7
CASRTGVDEQYF
>TRBV6-2/TRBV6-3|.|TRBJ2-2
CASTLHRNTGELFF
>TRBV7-9|TRBD1|TRBJ2-7
CASSWGTGPNEQYF
>TRBV25-1|.|TRBJ2-2
CASSELRGDTGELFF
>TRBV5-4|TRBD2|TRBJ2-2
CASSLVASGRNTGELFF
>TRBV4-2|.|TRBJ2-1
CASSFTGTNNEQFF
>TRBV4-1|.|TRBJ2-5
CASSQVWKETQYF
>TRBV18|.|TRBJ2-7
CASSPLGAEFYEQYF
>TRBV4-2|.|TRBJ2-1
CASSQGGPGGVNEQFF
>TRBV6-5|.|TRBJ1-3
CASSTQGNTIYF
>TRBV20-1|.|TRBJ2-3
CSALEGGGGYTQYF
>TRBV28|TRBD1|TRBJ2-1
CASGTGGGNEQFF
>TRBV28|.|TRBJ1-5
CASSFWQGSNQPQHF
>TRBV7-8|TRBD1|TRBJ1-3
CASSPSGTGPSGNTIYF
>TRBV30|TRBD1|TRBJ1-3
CAWSVDRNRNTIYF
>TRBV7-2|TRBD1|TRBJ2-7
CASSFGTGVDEQYF
>TRBV7-6|.|TRBJ1-1
CASSLVTNTEAFF
>TRBV5-1|.|TRBJ1-1
CASSFGREGTEAFF
>TRBV28|.|TRBJ1-2
CASNDQKNYGYTF
>TRBV4-3|.|TRBJ1-4
CASSQGQRAEKLFF